Following are 20 T cell receptor beta chains from one sample sequenced in a study of T cell repertoires in cytomegalovirus infection. Antigens for these TCRs are unknown. TCRdb analysed the reads with MiXCR anew, one entry per CDR3 protein. The profile covers about 400,000 distinct CDR3 sequences, with approximately 35% appearing a single time and about 14% taken by the ten largest. Material: cultured PBMCs, obtained from culture after CMV antigen stimulation. These receptors came from a human donor in good health (CMV status not recorded). Some clones in this sample may be carry-over from other donors' samples.

This clonotype appeared once. V gene TRBV5-4 combines with J gene TRBJ1-6; D remains ambiguous. The CDR3 extends over 16 amino acids. Trimming took off 4 bases at V and 5 bases at J, with 16 bases between the two ends. Germline assignment: CDR1 SGHNT and CDR2 YYREEE (reference sequence). For the CDR3, the DNA is TGTGCCAGCAGCCCACCCGGGTCGCAGAATAATTCACCCCTCCACTTT. Translation gives CASSPPGSQNNSPLHF.

The chain has TRBV4-1 and TRBJ1-1; no clear D. V gave up 3 bases and J gave up 7 bases, with 15 bases separating them. The germline CDR1 and CDR2 sequences are MGHRA and YSYEKL. The CDR3 is made up of 14 amino acids. The CDR3 DNA sequence: TGCGCCAGCAGCCACCCAGGCAAGGGCTATGAAGCTTTCTTT. It yields the protein CASSHPGKGYEAFF.

This rearrangement joins TRBV29-1 to TRBJ2-3, with 9 nucleotides matching TRBD1. After removal of 4 bases from V and 1 base from J, the junction contained 6 bases not matched to a gene. From germline, CDR1 is SQVTM and CDR2 ANQGSEA. The CDR3 has 15 residues. The DNA of the CDR3 is TGCAGCGTTGCCGGACAGGGGAGTGGCACAGATACGCAGTATTTT. This codes for CSVAGQGSGTDTQYF.

This clonotype was counted only a few times. The rearrangement joins TRBV7-2 to TRBJ1-6; D ambiguous. The ends were cut back, 5 bases at V and 9 bases at J, with 14 bases in the middle. The germline CDR1 and CDR2 sequences are SGHTA and FQGNSA. This CDR3 spans 14 amino acids. For the CDR3, the DNA is TGTGCCAGCAGCCGTAACGGGCTGGGTTCACCCCTCCACTTT. This translates into CASSRNGLGSPLHF.

The V and J genes are TRBV5-4 and TRBJ1-2; D ambiguous. Trimming took 0 bases from V and 8 from J, leaving 14 bases between them. In germline, CDR1 is SGHNT, CDR2 YYREEE (reference sequence). The length of the CDR3 is 14 residues. The CDR3 loop reads CASSLVGNDRGYTF. Written as DNA, the CDR3 is TGTGCCAGCAGCTTGGTCGGCAACGATAGGGGCTACACCTTC.

The chain carries TRBV7-3 and TRBJ2-3; 7 nucleotides agree with TRBD1. V lost 5 bases, J lost 1 base, and 6 bases stayed unmatched. The CDR3 totals 15 residues. The germline CDR1 and CDR2 sequences are SGHTA and FQGTGA. In DNA, the CDR3 is TGTGCCAGCAGCCCGGGACAGCCCGGCACAGATACGCAGTATTTT. This translates into CASSPGQPGTDTQYF.

The V and J genes are TRBV11-3 and TRBJ1-1; D remains unclear. CDR3 size: 13 residues. V lost 3 bases, J lost 2 bases, and 7 bases lay in between. Germline V gene sequence: CDR1 SGHNT, CDR2 YENEEA. This CDR3 reads CASSFAENTEAFF. The CDR3 DNA reads as TGTGCCAGCAGCTTTGCAGAAAACACTGAAGCTTTCTTT.

DNA of the CDR3: TGTGCCAGCAGCTTAGGACAGGGTGTGGAGACCCAGTACTTC. Residues: CASSLGQGVETQYF. This chain uses TRBV7-3 with TRBJ2-5; TRBD1 matches at 8 bases. Unmatched junction bases numbered 4, after V lost 2 bases and J lost 5 bases. The CDR3 spans 14 residues. Germline CDR1 SGHTA, CDR2 FQGTGA.

At least ten counts were recorded for this clonotype. The V gene is TRBV12-3 or TRBV12-4, the J gene TRBJ1-3; TRBD1 is a possible D gene (5 bases). The ends were cut back, 5 bases at V and 4 bases at J, with 12 bases in the middle. The length of the CDR3 is 14 residues. The CDR3 DNA reads TGTGCCAGCAGTCGGACACCCTTGGGAAACACCATATATTTT. It translates to CASSRTPLGNTIYF.

This clonotype was recorded many times. The gene calls are TRBV7-2 and TRBJ2-6; 7 positions match TRBD1. Looked up from germline, CDR1 is SGHTA and CDR2 is FQGNSA. This CDR3 region has 19 residues. Trimming at V came to 0 bases and at J to 0 bases, leaving 8 bases not matched to a gene. CDR3 residues: CASSLAQGQRSSGANVLTF. The CDR3 DNA sequence: TGTGCCAGCAGCTTAGCGCAGGGACAGAGGAGCTCTGGGGCCAACGTCCTGACTTTC.

The chain couples TRBV12-3 or TRBV12-4 to TRBJ2-7; no clear D gene. V was shortened by 6 bases and J by 3 bases, with 18 bases between the two germline ends. CDR3 length equals 15 residues. CDR3 coding DNA: TGTGCCAGCAGATGGAGTGGAAAACAACTCTACGAGCAGTACTTC. Amino acid sequence: CASRWSGKQLYEQYF.

The J gene is TRBJ2-1, the V gene TRBV4-1; 9 bases are shared with TRBD2. The CDR3 totals 16 residues. The J segment lost 4 bases and the V segment lost 2 bases, leaving 6 bases of the junction unmatched. Per germline, CDR1 MGHRA and CDR2 YSYEKL. The CDR3 loop is CASSQTGAGGYNEQFF. DNA for the CDR3: TGCGCCAGCAGCCAAACTGGAGCGGGAGGTTACAATGAGCAGTTCTTC.

The chain uses TRBV6-6 and TRBJ2-3; D might be TRBD1 (6 bases). Germline V lookup: CDR1 MNHNY, CDR2 SVGAGI (reference sequence). Trimming shortened V by 0 bases and J by 4 bases, and 14 bases separated the two germline ends. The CDR3 runs 16 residues. The CDR3 spells CASSYSSPGAADTQYF. CDR3 nucleotides: TGTGCCAGCAGTTACTCGTCCCCAGGGGCCGCAGATACGCAGTATTTT.

This clonotype has a count of ten or more. V usage is TRBV7-2 and J usage is TRBJ2-1; TRBD2 agrees at 12 bases. The CDR3 covers 16 residues. The J segment lost 12 bases and the V segment lost 5 bases, leaving 14 bases of the junction unmatched. The germline CDR1 and CDR2 sequences are SGHTA and FQGNSA. The DNA of the CDR3 is TGTGCCAGCAGCCCGACACGGACTAGCGGGAAGGTAGGGCAGTTCTTC. Protein sequence: CASSPTRTSGKVGQFF.

Worth noting for this clonotype: The junction does not match germline at one end; this may be a read error. J is TRBJ2-1 and V is TRBV2; 8 nucleotides align to TRBD2. Germline CDR1 reads SNHLY; CDR2 reads FYNNEI. There are 11 residues in the CDR3. This CDR3 is CASSEREGPLF. CDR3 DNA sequence: TGTGCCAGCAGTGAACGGGAGGGCCCGCTCTTC.

The CDR3 here is CASSYSLAEAVILINEQFF. CDR3 bases: TGTGCCAGCAGTTACTCGCTAGCGGAAGCCGTAATCCTCATTAATGAGCAGTTCTTC. The rearrangement links TRBV6-6 to TRBJ2-1, with 7 positions matching TRBD2. From germline, CDR1 is MNHNY and CDR2 SVGAGI (reference sequence). V gave up 0 bases and J gave up 7 bases; unmatched junction bases: 18. CDR3 length: 19 residues.

V and J are TRBV18 and TRBJ2-6; D remains unclear. CDR3 length equals 13 residues. Trimming pared 3 bases from V and 6 bases from J, leaving 6 bases between. Germline V lookup: CDR1 KGHSH, CDR2 LQKENI. CDR3 residues: CASSPAQANVLTF. CDR3 bases: TGTGCCAGCTCACCGGCGCAGGCCAACGTCCTGACTTTC.

The chain carries TRBV11-1 and TRBJ1-1; 7 bases line up with TRBD1. CDR1 is SGHAT and CDR2 is FQDESV in the germline V gene (reference sequence). There are 16 residues in the CDR3. The V and J ends lost 10 bases and 3 bases, in that order; junction bases with no gene match: 17. The CDR3 region is CANKTAKDRDDTEAFF. The CDR3 DNA follows: TGTGCCAACAAAACCGCAAAAGACAGGGATGACACTGAAGCTTTCTTT.

V usage is TRBV7-9 and J usage is TRBJ1-1; 7 bases match TRBD1. Trimming cost V 4 bases and J 4 bases; bases outside gene matches: 6. The germline CDR1 and CDR2 sequences are SEHNR and FQNEAQ (reference sequence). The CDR3 is 14 residues long. CDR3 region: CASSSYRGGTEAFF. The CDR3 nucleotides are TGTGCCAGCAGCTCCTACAGGGGCGGCACTGAAGCTTTCTTT.

This clonotype was detected ten times or more. The chain is built from TRBV4-3 and TRBJ2-7; either TRBD1 or TRBD2 may supply D (7 bases each). CDR3 length equals 15 residues. In germline, CDR1 is LGHNA, CDR2 YSLEER. V lost 3 bases to trimming and J lost 0 bases, with 12 bases between them. The CDR3 coding sequence is TGCGCCAGCAGCCAGCAGGGGGGGGGCTCCTACGAGCAGTACTTC. Encoded protein: CASSQQGGGSYEQYF.